This T cell receptor beta chain was documented in a study of beta chain features in type 1 diabetes. On the study more broadly: Researchers looked at fewer than 120,000,000 sorted cells across all samples.

The V gene end was trimmed by 6 bases and the J gene end by 3 bases; junction bases not matched to a gene: 17. The CDR3 is 17 residues long. Germline CDR1 SGHAT, CDR2 FQNNGV. Study findings and constraints: Compared with healthy donors, patients appeared to share more similar naive, central memory and regulatory TCRB repertoires. Researchers caution that PCR might favor shorter templates, equally among patients and controls. When cDNA is sequenced, cells with high TCR expression could be over-represented.

This clone appeared a few times. Its antigen is not identified. Sequencing targeted expressed TCRB transcripts, as all isolated RNA had been reverse transcribed. TCRdb's copy holds only in-frame clones and misses some; the assay was immunoSEQ multiplex PCR. The sample has 620,000 or so clones; about 14% are singletons. The J gene is TRBJ2-7, the V gene TRBV11-2, with TRBD1 matching over 7 bases. This TCR was recovered from a man aged 18 to 30 in good health. The sequenced material came from naive CD4+ T cells from blood. The CDR3 sequence: CASSSPGQITRSYEQYF. In nucleotides, the CDR3 is TGTGCCAGCAGTTCTCCGGGACAGATTACTCGAAGCTACGAGCAGTACTTC.